The 9 T cell receptor beta chains below come from one sample, sequenced in a study of blood T cell repertoires in COVID-19. Assay: immunoSEQ multiplex PCR; the TCRdb copy retains only in-frame clones and omits some. In the table there are about 110,000 clones, 83% of which are singletons. The source material was peripheral blood. The receptor set was obtained from a woman aged 60-75 years with acute or convalescent COVID-19.

The chain joins TRBV19 to TRBJ2-7, with 8 positions matching TRBD1. Germline V gene sequence: CDR1 LNHDA, CDR2 SQIVND (reference sequence). Losses at the gene ends were 10 bases for V and 4 bases for J; bases not matched to a gene: 9. CDR3 length equals 13 residues. The CDR3 DNA sequence: TGTGCCACTAATCCAGACAGGGGATACGAGCAGTACTTC. Translation gives CATNPDRGYEQYF.

This chain links TRBV23-1 with TRBJ2-3, with 7 bases aligning to TRBD2. TRBV23-1 is annotated as an ORF whose role is uncertain. The CDR3 covers 18 residues. With 2 bases clipped from V and 5 bases from J, the junction kept 16 bases outside the gene matches. Here the CDR3 reads CASSQPPFGGGVKDTQYF. The CDR3 DNA sequence: TGCGCCAGCAGTCAACCCCCCTTTGGTGGGGGGGTTAAAGATACGCAGTATTTT.

This chain connects TRBV5-4 to TRBJ2-5, with 7 bases matching TRBD2. The V segment lost 0 bases and the J segment 6 bases; nucleotides outside the gene matches: 8. This CDR3 region has 15 residues. CDR1 is SGHNT and CDR2 is YYREEE in the germline V gene (reference sequence). The chain's CDR3 is CASSLGGGLEKTQYF. The CDR3 DNA reads TGTGCCAGCAGCTTGGGGGGGGGTCTTGAGAAGACCCAGTACTTC. The full variable domain, its missing parts supplied by reference TRBV5-4 and TRBJ2-5, is ETGVTQSPTHLIKTRGQQVTLRCSSQSGHNTVSWYQQALGQGPQFIFQYYREEENGRGNFPPRFSGLQFPNYSSELNVNALELDDSALYLCASSLGGGLEKTQYFGPGTRLLVL.

The chain is built from TRBV28 and TRBJ1-1; 8 bases match TRBD1. CDR1 and CDR2 from the germline V gene are MDHEN and SYDVKM. The length of the CDR3 is 14 residues. V dropped 4 bases and J dropped 5; count of bases not matched to a gene: 6. CDR3 residues: CASSSTGGQTEAFF. The CDR3 DNA reads as TGTGCCAGCAGTTCCACAGGGGGGCAAACTGAAGCTTTCTTT.

This clone has a single count. This chain connects TRBV27 to TRBJ2-7; TRBD2 matches at 8 bases. V dropped 1 base and J dropped 3; count of bases not matched to a gene: 8. The germline gives CDR1 MNHEY, CDR2 SMNVEV (reference sequence). The CDR3 covers 16 residues. CDR3 in amino acids: CASSLLAGGFHYEQYF. CDR3 in DNA: TGTGCCAGCAGTTTATTGGCGGGGGGCTTTCACTACGAGCAGTACTTC.

The chain is built from TRBV21-1 and TRBJ2-2; the table gives TRBD2 as D, unverified against the DNA. TRBV21-1 is described as a pseudogene. This CDR3 comprises 13 residues. The CDR3 sequence is CASSRGCVGELFF. The CDR3 region has the DNA TGTGCCAGCAGCAGAGGGTGTGTGGGGGAGCTGTTTTTT.

The CDR3 protein is CASSRTGGLGYGYTF. The CDR3 DNA is TGTGCCAGCAGTCGGACAGGGGGCTTGGGCTATGGCTACACCTTC. V gene TRBV28 combines with J gene TRBJ1-2; TRBD1 matches at 11 bases. The CDR3 runs 15 residues. Germline CDR1 MDHEN, CDR2 SYDVKM. V shed 5 bases, J shed 4 bases, and the junction held 6 bases outside the gene matches.

The J gene is TRBJ1-6, the V gene TRBV30; the D gene is possibly TRBD1 (5 bases). The V gene's germline CDR1 is GTSNPN and CDR2 SVGIG (reference sequence). V lost 4 bases and J lost 8, with 12 bases in between. The CDR3 is 13 amino acids. The CDR3 reads CAWTADTYSPLHF. The DNA for the CDR3 is TGTGCCTGGACGGCGGACACCTATTCACCCCTCCACTTT.

The V gene is TRBV2, the J gene TRBJ2-4; D is undetermined. The CDR3 loop spans 15 amino acids. The V gene lost 1 base and the J gene lost 0 bases, with 7 bases spanning the gap. Germline V gene lookup returns CDR1 SNHLY and CDR2 FYNNEI. In nucleotides, the CDR3 is TGTGCCAGCAGTGAAGTTTCCTTAGCCAAAAACATTCAGTACTTC. It translates to CASSEVSLAKNIQYF.